The rows below give T cell receptor beta chains drawn from one sample of a study of T-cell reconstitution after alpha-beta-depleted transplantation in children. TCRdb used MiXCR to reprocess the PCR reads, holding one entry per CDR3 protein. The sample holds some 550,000 distinct CDR3 sequences; 20% to 25% are singletons and the top ten take 14%. Sequencing was performed on PBMCs, mostly from graft donor cells, taken 360 days after TCRalphabeta/CD19-depleted stem cell transplant. These receptors were collected from a boy in the first two years of life who had a stem cell transplant for acute myeloid leukemia, so the T cells may come from the graft donor. The CDR3 runs from the conserved cysteine through the conserved F or W. The D gene is left open where the match is weak. The size entry is marked missing in some rows and otherwise reads once, few, many or a size class.

>TRBV29-1|many|TRBD1|TRBJ1-1
CSVVRQGASNTEAFF
TGCAGCGTTGTACGCCAGGGGGCGTCGAACACTGAAGCTTTCTTT
>TRBV6-6|many|-|TRBJ1-1
CASTNSRVEAFF
TGTGCCAGCACCAACTCCAGAGTTGAAGCTTTCTTT
>TRBV6-1|-|-|TRBJ1-5
CASSQRGNQPQHF
TGTGCCAGCAGTCAGCGAGGGAATCAGCCCCAGCATTTT
>TRBV6-1|few|-|TRBJ1-2
CASSPQPEPYGYTF
TGTGCCAGCAGTCCCCAACCGGAACCCTACGGCTACACCTTC
>TRBV12-3/TRBV12-4|-|TRBD2|TRBJ2-2
CASREGLFGVVGELFF
TGTGCCAGCAGGGAGGGACTATTCGGGGTCGTCGGGGAGCTGTTTTTT
>TRBV20-1|once|TRBD1|TRBJ2-2
CSARVPTRTGSAAGELFF
TGCAGTGCTAGAGTACCGACACGGACAGGTTCGGCGGCCGGGGAGCTGTTTTTT
>TRBV20-1|-|-|TRBJ2-3
CSASLTGGTDTQYF
TGCAGTGCTAGCCTTACGGGGGGCACAGATACGCAGTATTTT
>TRBV20-1|-|-|TRBJ1-1
CSARKRGVGTEAFF
TGCAGTGCTAGAAAGAGAGGGGTGGGGACTGAAGCTTTCTTT
>TRBV7-2|-|-|TRBJ1-1
CASSPGPTREAFF
TGTGCCAGCAGCCCGGGACCGACGCGTGAAGCTTTCTTT
>TRBV7-9|few|-|TRBJ2-1
CASSYPDSSSYNEQFF
TGTGCCAGCAGCTATCCGGACAGCAGCTCCTACAATGAGCAGTTCTTC
>TRBV18|-|TRBD1|TRBJ2-1
CASSPTGSDRGTEQFF
TGTGCCAGCTCACCAACCGGATCCGACAGGGGGACTGAGCAGTTCTTC
>TRBV20-1|few|-|TRBJ2-7
CSAQTRSYEQYF
TGCAGTGCCCAGACCCGGTCCTACGAGCAGTACTTC
>TRBV20-1|few|TRBD2|TRBJ2-3
CSAEGGGTVPDTQYF
TGCAGTGCTGAGGGCGGGGGGACCGTCCCCGATACGCAGTATTTT
>TRBV28|-|-|TRBJ2-6
CASSLRGTGANVLTF
TGCGCCAGCAGCTTGCGAGGGACTGGGGCCAACGTCCTGACTTTC
>TRBV25-1|-|-|TRBJ2-1
CASSEFGGSSYNEQFF
TGTGCCAGCAGTGAATTTGGGGGGAGCTCCTACAATGAGCAGTTCTTC
>TRBV20-1|-|TRBD1|TRBJ1-2
CSASPSDRGDGYTF
TGCAGTGCTAGCCCATCGGACAGGGGCGACGGCTACACCTTC
>TRBV5-4|-|TRBD1|TRBJ2-1
CASSVDRMGDEQFF
TGTGCCAGCAGCGTGGACAGGATGGGAGATGAGCAGTTCTTC
>TRBV12-3/TRBV12-4|-|-|TRBJ1-1
CASSYAGFTEAFF
TGTGCCAGCAGTTATGCAGGGTTTACTGAAGCTTTCTTT
>TRBV27|-|-|TRBJ1-1
CASSFHSMNTEAFF
TGTGCCAGCAGTTTCCACAGCATGAACACTGAAGCTTTCTTT
>TRBV6-5|-|TRBD1|TRBJ1-1
CASSSGQARTEAFF
TGTGCCAGCAGTTCCGGACAGGCTAGGACTGAAGCTTTCTTT
>TRBV6-1|-|TRBD1|TRBJ2-5
CASSRDRASQETQYF
TGTGCCAGCAGCAGGGACAGGGCCTCCCAAGAGACCCAGTACTTC
>TRBV4-2|-|TRBD2|TRBJ2-3
CASSHPRLAGTSSSTDTQYF
TGTGCCAGCAGCCACCCCCGACTAGCGGGGACTTCGTCTAGCACAGATACGCAGTATTTT
>TRBV7-9|-|-|TRBJ2-7
CASSPDVTYEQYF
TGTGCCAGCAGCCCGGACGTAACCTACGAGCAGTACTTC
>TRBV7-2|-|-|TRBJ2-5
CASSLPETEQETQYF
TGTGCCAGCAGCTTACCAGAGACTGAGCAAGAGACCCAGTACTTC
>TRBV11-2|-|-|TRBJ1-4
CASSPGQTSTNEKLFF
TGTGCCAGCAGTCCCGGACAGACCTCAACTAATGAAAAACTGTTTTTT
>TRBV7-6|-|-|TRBJ2-6
CASSLAPQGSGANVLTF
TGTGCCAGCAGCTTAGCACCACAGGGCTCTGGGGCCAACGTCCTGACTTTC
>TRBV2|many|-|TRBJ2-7
CASSEGVDPYEQYF
TGTGCCAGCAGTGAAGGGGTAGATCCGTACGAGCAGTACTTC